The 27 T cell receptor beta chains reported below all come from one sample, sequenced in a study of blood T cell repertoires in COVID-19. Some clones are missing from TCRdb's copy, which holds only in-frame ones; the method was immunoSEQ multiplex PCR. The table has a few hundred thousand clones, roughly 77% seen once. Material for sequencing was PBMCs or T cells enriched from blood (not recorded which). The receptors derive from a man aged 35-49 years who had recovered from COVID-19.

The chain joins TRBV24-1 to TRBJ2-1; weak D call: TRBD2 (6 bases). Germline CDR1 is KGHDR and CDR2 is SFDVKD. This CDR3 spans 14 amino acids. V lost 5 bases and J lost 9, with 16 bases in between. The CDR3 region is CATSGTGTPSEQFF. The CDR3 DNA reads as TGTGCCACCAGTGGCACCGGGACTCCAAGTGAGCAGTTCTTC.

The CDR3 region is CASTRGGGQSTDTQYF. CDR3 nucleotides: TGTGCCAGCACCCGAGGGGGGGGGCAAAGCACAGATACGCAGTATTTT. V usage is TRBV2 and J usage is TRBJ2-3; D perhaps matches TRBD2 (7 bases). Trimming pared 7 bases from V and 0 bases from J, leaving 17 bases between. CDR3 size: 16 residues. Germline V gene lookup returns CDR1 SNHLY and CDR2 FYNNEI.

The CDR3 is CASSPAGGLGYGYTF. In DNA form, the CDR3 reads TGTGCCAGCAGCCCTGCAGGGGGGTTGGGCTATGGCTACACCTTC. The chain joins TRBV5-4 to TRBJ1-2; 7 bases are shared with TRBD1. Per germline, CDR1 SGHNT and CDR2 YYREEE (reference sequence). V trimming: 4 bases; J trimming: 4 bases; junction bases outside the gene matches: 10. This CDR3 has 15 amino acids.

V usage is TRBV3-1 (or the pseudogene TRBV3-2) and J usage is TRBJ2-5, with D uncertain. CDR3 size: 12 residues. V was trimmed by 1 base and J by 5 bases, leaving 5 bases between them. Germline lookup yields CDR1 LGHDT and CDR2 YNNKEL (reference sequence). This chain's CDR3 is CASSQARETQYF. The CDR3 region has the DNA TGTGCCAGCAGCCAAGCGAGGGAGACCCAGTACTTC.

This clone was counted at least ten times. Other DNA sequences from this sample encode an identical CDR3 as well. J is TRBJ2-3 and V is TRBV6-4; possibly TRBD2 for D (5 bases). Trimming left V 2 bases short and J 0 bases short, with 6 bases between. CDR1 and CDR2 (germline): MRHNA, SNTAGT. This CDR3 has 14 amino acids. DNA of the CDR3: TGTGCCAGCAGTGACGGCGGGAGCACAGATACGCAGTATTTT. Translating gives CASSDGGSTDTQYF.

This clone has more than one count but fewer than ten. The chain combines TRBV6-5 with TRBJ1-1, with 9 positions matching TRBD1. The CDR3 consists of 15 residues. The V and J ends lost 4 bases and 5 bases, in that order; junction bases with no gene match: 8. Germline assignment: CDR1 MNHEY and CDR2 SVGAGI. In DNA, the CDR3 is TGTGCCAGCAGTTCGCGGACAGGGGATGGGACTGAAGCTTTCTTT. Its protein product is CASSSRTGDGTEAFF.

This chain links TRBV5-1 with TRBJ1-1; 8 bases agree with TRBD1. Germline loops: CDR1 SGHRS, CDR2 YFSETQ. The CDR3 totals 15 residues. The V gene end was trimmed by 4 bases and the J gene end by 5 bases; junction bases not matched to a gene: 10. The CDR3 loop is CASSIQQRTGTEAFF. The CDR3 bases are TGCGCCAGCAGCATACAACAACGGACAGGGACTGAAGCTTTCTTT.

V is TRBV11-3 and J is TRBJ2-2; 8 nucleotides line up with TRBD1. Losses at the gene ends were 5 bases for V and 5 bases for J; bases not matched to a gene: 13. Germline loops: CDR1 SGHNT, CDR2 YENEEA. The CDR3 consists of 17 residues. The CDR3 loop reads CASSHASWTGPTGELFF. In DNA, the CDR3 is TGTGCCAGCAGCCACGCATCATGGACAGGGCCAACCGGGGAGCTGTTTTTT.

The chain employs TRBV11-2 and TRBJ1-5; D is possibly TRBD1 (6 bases). The CDR3 consists of 13 residues. CDR1 and CDR2 from the germline V gene are SGHAT and FQNNGV. V was clipped by 5 bases and J by 6 bases, with 11 bases between them. CDR3 loop: CASSHGTTQPQHF. The DNA for the CDR3 is TGTGCCAGCAGCCATGGGACAACTCAGCCCCAGCATTTT.

This clone was seen at least ten times. The chain combines TRBV11-2 with TRBJ2-5, with 7 positions matching TRBD2. In germline, CDR1 is SGHAT, CDR2 FQNNGV. This CDR3 has 13 residues. Unmatched junction bases numbered 4, after V lost 7 bases and J lost 2 bases. CDR3 coding DNA: TGTGCCAGCAAGGGAGGGCTTCAAGAGACCCAGTACTTC. Translation: CASKGGLQETQYF.

This chain links TRBV7-4 with TRBJ2-7, with D perhaps TRBD1 (6 bases). V lost 4 bases and J 3 bases, leaving 16 bases between the germline ends. Germline CDR1 and CDR2: SGHVT and SQSDAQ. The CDR3 extends over 15 amino acids. This chain's CDR3 is CASSWMWQGRYEQYF. The CDR3 nucleotides read TGTGCCAGCAGCTGGATGTGGCAGGGGCGCTACGAGCAGTACTTC.

The chain employs TRBV5-6 and TRBJ2-5; TRBD2 matches at 8 bases. The CDR3 length is 16 residues. Trimming took 5 bases from V and 5 from J; bases not matched to a gene: 14. Germline values: CDR1 SGHDT, CDR2 YYEEEE. Written as DNA, the CDR3 is TGTGCCAGCAGTCGCCGGACTAGCAACCGGTGGGAGACCCAGTACTTC. As protein: CASSRRTSNRWETQYF.

The V call is TRBV5-6, the J call TRBJ2-7; D is possibly TRBD1 (6 bases). CDR3 length: 13 residues. Germline V gives CDR1 SGHDT, CDR2 YYEEEE. V dropped 5 bases and J dropped 2 bases, with 11 bases sitting between them. The CDR3 sequence is CASSTGHTYEQYF. In DNA form, the CDR3 reads TGTGCCAGCAGTACGGGACACACCTACGAGCAGTACTTC. The entire variable domain, with the rest obtained from reference TRBV5-6 and TRBJ2-7, is as follows: DAGVTQSPTHLIKTRGQQVTLRCSPKSGHDTVSWYQQALGQGPQFIFQYYEEEERQRGNFPDRFSGHQFPNYSSELNVNALLLGDSALYLCASSTGHTYEQYFGPGTRLTVT.

The CDR3 reads CASSPPGTGGYEQYF. Here the CDR3 DNA reads TGTGCCAGCAGTCCACCCGGGACAGGGGGCTACGAGCAGTACTTC. The gene calls are TRBV6-5 and TRBJ2-7, with 11 bases identical to TRBD1. The junction had 6 bases not matched to a gene; V was cut back by 5 bases and J by 3 bases. The CDR3 is 15 residues long. Germline V gene data show CDR1 as MNHEY and CDR2 as SVGAGI.

The chain links TRBV21-1 to TRBJ2-7; TRBD2 is the table's D call and was not checked against the DNA. TRBV21-1 corresponds to a pseudogene. CDR3 size: 10 residues. CDR3 nucleotides: TGTGCCAGCAATGAGGACGAGCAGTACTTC. This sequence encodes CASNEDEQYF.

This chain links TRBV19 with TRBJ1-5; 10 positions match TRBD1. Germline V gives CDR1 LNHDA, CDR2 SQIVND (reference sequence). There are 16 residues in the CDR3. V shed 10 bases, J shed 7 bases, and the junction held 16 bases outside the gene matches. For the CDR3, the DNA is TGTGCCACTTCCGGGACAGGGGTTAATTCAGGGCAGCCCCAGCATTTT. Translated, it gives CATSGTGVNSGQPQHF.

The rearrangement uses TRBV3-1 (or the pseudogene TRBV3-2) and TRBJ2-1, with D perhaps TRBD2 (5 bases). Germline CDR1 and CDR2: LGHDT and YNNKEL (reference sequence). This CDR3 region has 17 residues. V lost 0 bases and J lost 0, with 12 bases in between. The CDR3 is CASSQEWAGGSYNEQFF. In DNA form, the CDR3 reads TGTGCCAGCAGCCAAGAGTGGGCCGGAGGCTCCTACAATGAGCAGTTCTTC.

The gene calls are TRBV14 and TRBJ1-2, with TRBD1 matching over 12 bases. J lost 3 bases, V lost 6 bases, and 8 bases had no gene match. The CDR3 runs to 16 residues. The V gene's germline CDR1 is SGHDN and CDR2 FVKESK. CDR3: CASSYWGQGAHYGYTF. CDR3 coding DNA: TGTGCCAGCAGTTACTGGGGACAGGGGGCTCACTATGGCTACACCTTC. Based on the CDR3 plus reference TRBV14 and TRBJ1-2, the full variable domain is EAGVTQFPSHSVIEKGQTVTLRCDPISGHDNLYWYRRVMGKEIKFLLHFVKESKQDESGMPNNRFLAERTGGTYSTLKVQPAELEDSGVYFCASSYWGQGAHYGYTFGSGTRLTVV.

The rearrangement uses TRBV9 and TRBJ1-2; weak D call: TRBD1 (5 bases). CDR1 and CDR2 from the germline V gene are SGDLS and YYNGEE. The germline V and J ends were trimmed by 6 bases and 0 bases, with 15 bases remaining between them. CDR3 size: 15 residues. The CDR3 coding sequence is TGTGCCAGCAAGCCGACAGTGGTATCTAACTATGGCTACACCTTC. Translation: CASKPTVVSNYGYTF.

The J gene is TRBJ2-5, the V gene TRBV6-5; D is unclear. CDR3 length equals 14 residues. Germline CDR1 is MNHEY and CDR2 is SVGAGI. The V gene lost 7 bases and the J gene lost 2 bases, with 14 bases spanning the gap. CDR3 in DNA: TGTGCCAGCATGCGACCAGGATTACAAGAGACCCAGTACTTC. This codes for CASMRPGLQETQYF.

In this sample, this clone turned up a few times. This chain links TRBV30 with TRBJ1-2; TRBD1 aligns across 10 bases. CDR3 length equals 18 residues. J was trimmed by 4 bases and V by 2 bases; bases with no gene match: 16. Germline V gives CDR1 GTSNPN, CDR2 SVGIG (reference sequence). The CDR3 region is CAWSRGGQGSGGRYGYTF. As DNA, the CDR3 is TGTGCCTGGAGTCGGGGGGGACAGGGGAGTGGTGGTCGCTATGGCTACACCTTC.

The chain recombines TRBV4-1 with TRBJ2-5; 10 nucleotides line up with TRBD2. V shed 3 bases and J 4 bases; nucleotides not matched to a gene: 5. Germline values: CDR1 MGHRA, CDR2 YSYEKL. The CDR3 spans 15 residues. Written as DNA, the CDR3 is TGCGCCAGCAGCCAGGAGCGGGGGGGTAGAGAGACCCAGTACTTC. Protein: CASSQERGGRETQYF.

This clone was counted only a few times. Other DNA sequences of this sample code for an identical CDR3. This chain joins TRBV24-1 and TRBJ1-2, with 7 bases lining up with TRBD1. This CDR3 has 14 residues. The trim removed 3 bases at V and 1 base at J, leaving 1 base unmatched. CDR1 KGHDR and CDR2 SFDVKD come from the germline V gene. The CDR3 DNA follows: TGTGCCACCAGTGATGGGGACAGTAACTATGGCTACACCTTC. Encoded protein: CATSDGDSNYGYTF.

The J gene is TRBJ2-7, the V gene TRBV7-2, with D possibly matching TRBD2 (5 bases). Looked up from germline, CDR1 is SGHTA and CDR2 is FQGNSA. The CDR3 has 13 residues. V was pared by 7 bases and J by 4 bases, with 14 bases between. The CDR3 loop is CASTPRRGYEQYF. The CDR3 nucleotides are TGTGCCAGCACCCCGCGCCGAGGGTACGAGCAGTACTTC.

This clone was seen repeatedly, ten times or more. The chain employs TRBV7-9 and TRBJ1-1; tentative D call: TRBD1 (5 bases). Trimming took off 1 base at V and 6 bases at J, with 12 bases between the two ends. The CDR3 covers 14 residues. CDR1 is SEHNR and CDR2 is FQNEAQ in the germline V gene (reference sequence). CDR3 residues: CASSLVQGGAEAFF. CDR3 DNA sequence: TGTGCCAGCAGCTTAGTGCAGGGCGGGGCTGAAGCTTTCTTT.

This rearrangement joins TRBV7-3 to TRBJ2-5; weak D call: TRBD2 (6 bases). Trimming shortened V by 5 bases and J by 4 bases, and 17 bases separated the two germline ends. The germline V gene has CDR1 SGHTA and CDR2 FQGTGA. This CDR3 contains 15 residues. Here the CDR3 DNA reads TGTGCCAGCAGCCCGGACGGGGCCGGGGGAGAGACCCAGTACTTC. Translating it yields CASSPDGAGGETQYF.

The chain is built from TRBV27 and TRBJ1-6; 7 bases match TRBD1. The CDR3 extends over 14 amino acids. Germline V lookup: CDR1 MNHEY, CDR2 SMNVEV (reference sequence). The V segment lost 5 bases and the J segment 8 bases; nucleotides outside the gene matches: 6. This chain's CDR3 is CASSPDREDSPLHF. CDR3 DNA: TGTGCCAGCAGTCCCGACAGGGAGGATTCACCCCTCCACTTT.